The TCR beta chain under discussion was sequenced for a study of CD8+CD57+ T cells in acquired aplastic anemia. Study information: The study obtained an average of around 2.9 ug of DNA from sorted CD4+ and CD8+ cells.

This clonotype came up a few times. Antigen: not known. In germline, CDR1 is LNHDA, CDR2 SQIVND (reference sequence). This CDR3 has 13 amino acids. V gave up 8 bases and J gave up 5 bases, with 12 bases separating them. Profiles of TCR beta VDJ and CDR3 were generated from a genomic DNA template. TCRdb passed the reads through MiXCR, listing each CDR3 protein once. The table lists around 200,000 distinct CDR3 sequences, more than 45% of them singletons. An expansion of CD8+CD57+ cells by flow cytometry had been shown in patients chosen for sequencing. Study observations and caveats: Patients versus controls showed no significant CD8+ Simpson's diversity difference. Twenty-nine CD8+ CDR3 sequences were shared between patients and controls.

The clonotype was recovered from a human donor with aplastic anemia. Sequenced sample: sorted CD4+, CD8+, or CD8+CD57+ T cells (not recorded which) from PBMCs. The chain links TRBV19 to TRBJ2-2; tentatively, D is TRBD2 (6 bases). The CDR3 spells CASAGRSTGELFF. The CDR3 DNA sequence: TGTGCCAGTGCGGGACGTTCTACCGGGGAGCTGTTTTTT.